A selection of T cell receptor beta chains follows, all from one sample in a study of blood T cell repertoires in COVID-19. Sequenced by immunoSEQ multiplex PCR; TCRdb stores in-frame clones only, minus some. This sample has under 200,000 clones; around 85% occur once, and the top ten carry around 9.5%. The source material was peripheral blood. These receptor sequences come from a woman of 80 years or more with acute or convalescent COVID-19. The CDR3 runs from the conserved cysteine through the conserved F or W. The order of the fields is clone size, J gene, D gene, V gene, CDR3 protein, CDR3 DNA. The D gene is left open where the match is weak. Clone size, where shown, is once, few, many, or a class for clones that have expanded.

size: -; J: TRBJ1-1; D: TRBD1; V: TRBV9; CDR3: CASSLGQGARTEAFF; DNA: TGTGCCAGCAGCCTGGGACAGGGGGCCAGAACTGAAGCTTTCTTT
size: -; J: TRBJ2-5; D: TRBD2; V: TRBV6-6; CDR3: CASSYPPGTSGETQYF; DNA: TGTGCCAGCAGTTACCCGCCCGGGACTAGCGGAGAGACCCAGTACTTC
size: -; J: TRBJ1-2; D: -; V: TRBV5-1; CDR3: CASSSDVSGAGGYTF; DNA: TGCGCCAGCAGCTCGGATGTAAGCGGGGCGGGTGGCTACACCTTC
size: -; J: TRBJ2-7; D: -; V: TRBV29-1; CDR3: CSVRGTTVTYEQYF; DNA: TGCAGCGTTAGGGGAACGACAGTTACCTACGAGCAGTACTTC
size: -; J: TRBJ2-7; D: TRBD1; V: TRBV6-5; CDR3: CASRAQGAAFYEQYF; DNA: TGTGCCAGCAGAGCTCAGGGGGCCGCCTTTTACGAGCAGTACTTC
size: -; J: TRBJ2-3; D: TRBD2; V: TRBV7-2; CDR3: CASSLSRAGGPADTQYF; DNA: TGTGCCAGCAGCTTAAGTAGGGCGGGAGGGCCGGCAGATACGCAGTATTTT
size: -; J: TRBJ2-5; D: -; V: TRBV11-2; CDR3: CASSEEAGSRGGETQYF; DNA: TGTGCCAGCAGCGAAGAGGCGGGTAGCCGCGGCGGGGAGACCCAGTACTTC
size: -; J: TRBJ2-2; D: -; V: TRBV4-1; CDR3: CASSQAVVQGIGELFF; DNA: TGCGCCAGCAGCCAAGCTGTGGTCCAGGGAATCGGGGAGCTGTTTTTT
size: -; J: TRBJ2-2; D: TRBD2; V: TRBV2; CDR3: CASRGGGRANTGELFF; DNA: TGTGCCAGCAGGGGCGGTGGGAGGGCGAACACCGGGGAGCTGTTTTTT
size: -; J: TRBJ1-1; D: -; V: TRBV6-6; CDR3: CASTLPSGDTEAFF; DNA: TGTGCCAGCACCCTACCCTCGGGGGACACTGAAGCTTTCTTT
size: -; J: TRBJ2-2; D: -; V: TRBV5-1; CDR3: CASSLVLAATGELFF; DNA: TGCGCCAGCAGCTTGGTTTTAGCCGCCACCGGGGAGCTGTTTTTT
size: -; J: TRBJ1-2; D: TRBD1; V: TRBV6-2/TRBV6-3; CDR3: CASSTFTGTGAAKGYTF; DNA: TGTGCCAGCAGTACATTCACCGGGACAGGGGCCGCGAAAGGCTACACCTTC
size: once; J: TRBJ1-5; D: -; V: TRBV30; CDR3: CAWSGGSANQPQHF; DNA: TGTGCCTGGAGTGGGGGCAGTGCCAATCAGCCCCAGCATTTT
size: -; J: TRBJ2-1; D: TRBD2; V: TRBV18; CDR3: CASSPGTTVNEQFF; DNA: TGTGCCAGCTCACCAGGGACTACAGTGAATGAGCAGTTCTTC
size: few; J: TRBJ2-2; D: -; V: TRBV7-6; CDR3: CASSLGPAGTGELFF; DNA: TGTGCCAGCAGCTTAGGACCGGCGGGGACCGGGGAGCTGTTTTTT
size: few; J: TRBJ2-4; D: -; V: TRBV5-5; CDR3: CASSHQTRVPNIQYF; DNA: TGTGCCAGCAGCCACCAGACCCGGGTCCCAAACATTCAGTACTTC
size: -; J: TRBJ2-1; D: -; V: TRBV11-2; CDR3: CASSFMSSGEYNEQFF; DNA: TGTGCCAGCAGCTTCATGTCTTCAGGCGAATACAATGAGCAGTTCTTC
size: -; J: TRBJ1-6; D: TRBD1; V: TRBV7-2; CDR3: CASRPSGQVDSPLHF; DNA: TGTGCCAGCAGGCCATCGGGACAGGTCGATTCACCCCTCCACTTT
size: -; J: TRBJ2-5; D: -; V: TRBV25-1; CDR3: CASSERQAIQETQYF; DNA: TGTGCCAGCAGTGAGCGACAGGCTATCCAAGAGACCCAGTACTTC
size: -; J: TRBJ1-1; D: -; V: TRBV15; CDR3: CASRETRARSAEAFF; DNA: TGTGCCAGTAGGGAGACAAGGGCGAGGAGCGCTGAAGCTTTCTTT
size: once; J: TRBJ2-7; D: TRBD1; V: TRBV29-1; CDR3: CSVDGGQGHEQYF; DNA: TGCAGCGTTGACGGGGGACAGGGCCACGAGCAGTACTTC
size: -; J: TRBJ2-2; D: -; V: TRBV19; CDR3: CASGNTGELFF; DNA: TGTGCCTCGGGAAACACCGGGGAGCTGTTTTTT
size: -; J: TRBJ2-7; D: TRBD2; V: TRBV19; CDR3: CASSFSGTSGAYYEQYF; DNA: TGTGCCAGTAGTTTCTCCGGGACTAGCGGTGCATACTACGAGCAGTACTTC
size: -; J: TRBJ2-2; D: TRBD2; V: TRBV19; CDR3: CASSIVGGRTGELFF; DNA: TGTGCCAGTAGTATAGTGGGAGGGCGCACCGGGGAGCTGTTTTTT
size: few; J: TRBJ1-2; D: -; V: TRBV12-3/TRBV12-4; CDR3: CASSPARGNGYTF; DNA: TGTGCCAGCAGTCCCGCCCGGGGTAATGGCTACACCTTC
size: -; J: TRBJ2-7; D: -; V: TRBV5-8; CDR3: CASSPYTGSEQYF; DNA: TGTGCCAGCAGCCCTTATACAGGGAGCGAGCAGTACTTC
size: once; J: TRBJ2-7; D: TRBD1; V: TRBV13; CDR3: CASSLGQAVYEQYF; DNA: TGTGCCAGCAGCCTCGGACAGGCCGTCTACGAGCAGTACTTC